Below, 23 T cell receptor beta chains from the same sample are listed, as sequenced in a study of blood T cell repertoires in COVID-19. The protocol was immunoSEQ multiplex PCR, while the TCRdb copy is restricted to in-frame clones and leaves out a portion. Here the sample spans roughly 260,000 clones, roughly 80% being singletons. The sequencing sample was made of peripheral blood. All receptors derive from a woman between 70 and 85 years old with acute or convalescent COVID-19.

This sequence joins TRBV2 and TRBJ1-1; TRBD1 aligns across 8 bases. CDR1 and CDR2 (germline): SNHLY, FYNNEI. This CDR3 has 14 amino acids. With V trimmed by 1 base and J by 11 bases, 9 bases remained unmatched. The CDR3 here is CASSEEGTGLRAFF. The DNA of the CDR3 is TGTGCCAGCAGTGAAGAAGGGACAGGTTTGAGGGCTTTCTTT.

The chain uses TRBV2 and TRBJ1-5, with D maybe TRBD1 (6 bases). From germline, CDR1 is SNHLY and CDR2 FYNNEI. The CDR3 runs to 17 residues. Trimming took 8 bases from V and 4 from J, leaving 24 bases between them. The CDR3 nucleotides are TGTGCCAGCGGGATAAAGGACCTAGGACAGCCGAATCAGCCCCAGCATTTT. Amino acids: CASGIKDLGQPNQPQHF.

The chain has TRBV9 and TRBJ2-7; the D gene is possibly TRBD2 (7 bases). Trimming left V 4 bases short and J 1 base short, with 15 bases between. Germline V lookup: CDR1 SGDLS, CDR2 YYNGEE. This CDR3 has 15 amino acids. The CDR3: CASSPQGGRSYEQYF. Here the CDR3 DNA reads TGTGCCAGCAGCCCACAGGGAGGGAGATCCTACGAGCAGTACTTC.

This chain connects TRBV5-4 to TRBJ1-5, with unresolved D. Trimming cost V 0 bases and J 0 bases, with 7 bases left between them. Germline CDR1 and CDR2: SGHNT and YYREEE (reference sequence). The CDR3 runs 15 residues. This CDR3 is CASSLDGNSNQPQHF. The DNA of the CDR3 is TGTGCCAGCAGCTTGGACGGTAATAGCAATCAGCCCCAGCATTTT.

The DNA of the CDR3 is TGTGCCAGCAGTGAATCAGACAGGGGTGTTGGCTACACCTTC. Translation: CASSESDRGVGYTF. This sequence joins TRBV6-1 and TRBJ1-2; 8 nucleotides align to TRBD1. CDR1 is MNHNS, CDR2 SASEGT, per germline. The CDR3 has 14 amino acids. The trim removed 2 bases at V and 7 bases at J, leaving 6 bases unmatched.

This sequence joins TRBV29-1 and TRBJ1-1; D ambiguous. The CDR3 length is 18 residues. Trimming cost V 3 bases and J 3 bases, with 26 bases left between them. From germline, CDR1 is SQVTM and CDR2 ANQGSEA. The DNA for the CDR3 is TGCAGCGTTGACCCTACGTCGGACTTTCGGGCCCTATACACTGAAGCTTTCTTT. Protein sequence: CSVDPTSDFRALYTEAFF.

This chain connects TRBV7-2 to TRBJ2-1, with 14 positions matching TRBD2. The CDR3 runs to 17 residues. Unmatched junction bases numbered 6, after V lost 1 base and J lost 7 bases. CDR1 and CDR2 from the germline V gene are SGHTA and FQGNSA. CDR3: CASSLELRLAGGNEQFF. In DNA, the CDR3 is TGTGCCAGCAGCTTAGAACTTCGACTAGCGGGGGGGAATGAGCAGTTCTTC.

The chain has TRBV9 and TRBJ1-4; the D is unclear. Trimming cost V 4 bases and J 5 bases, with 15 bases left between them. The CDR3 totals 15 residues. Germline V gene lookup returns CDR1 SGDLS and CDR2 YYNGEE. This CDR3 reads CASSPWAVPNEKLFF. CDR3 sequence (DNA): TGTGCCAGCAGCCCCTGGGCAGTTCCGAATGAAAAACTGTTTTTT.

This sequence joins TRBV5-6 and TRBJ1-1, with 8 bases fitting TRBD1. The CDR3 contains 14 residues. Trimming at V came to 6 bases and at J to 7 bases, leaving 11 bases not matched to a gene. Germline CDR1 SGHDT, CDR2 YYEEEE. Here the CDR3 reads CASTNRHRGYEAFF. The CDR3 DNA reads TGTGCCAGCACCAACCGACACAGGGGGTATGAAGCTTTCTTT.

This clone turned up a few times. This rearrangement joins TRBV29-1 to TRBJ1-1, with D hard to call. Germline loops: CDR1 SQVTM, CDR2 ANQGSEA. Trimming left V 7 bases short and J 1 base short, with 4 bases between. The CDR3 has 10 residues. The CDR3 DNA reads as TGCAGCGCAGCGAACACTGAAGCTTTCTTT. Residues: CSAANTEAFF.

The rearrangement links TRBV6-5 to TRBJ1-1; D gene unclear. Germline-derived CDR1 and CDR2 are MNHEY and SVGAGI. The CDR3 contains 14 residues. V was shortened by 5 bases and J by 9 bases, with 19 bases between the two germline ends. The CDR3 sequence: CASSLFQEVPKAFF. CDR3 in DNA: TGTGCCAGCAGTCTTTTTCAGGAGGTGCCTAAAGCTTTCTTT.

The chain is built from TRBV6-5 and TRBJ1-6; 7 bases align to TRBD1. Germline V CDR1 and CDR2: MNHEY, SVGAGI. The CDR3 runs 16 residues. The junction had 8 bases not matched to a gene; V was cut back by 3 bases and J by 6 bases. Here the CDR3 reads CASSYQWTGRNSPLHF. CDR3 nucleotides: TGTGCCAGCAGTTATCAATGGACAGGCCGTAATTCACCCCTCCACTTT.

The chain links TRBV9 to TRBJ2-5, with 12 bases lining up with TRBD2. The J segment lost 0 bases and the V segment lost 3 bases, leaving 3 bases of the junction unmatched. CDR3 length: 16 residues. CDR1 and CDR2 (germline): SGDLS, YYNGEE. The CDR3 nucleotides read TGTGCCAGCAGCGGAACTAGCGGGGGGTACCAAGAGACCCAGTACTTC. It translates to CASSGTSGGYQETQYF.

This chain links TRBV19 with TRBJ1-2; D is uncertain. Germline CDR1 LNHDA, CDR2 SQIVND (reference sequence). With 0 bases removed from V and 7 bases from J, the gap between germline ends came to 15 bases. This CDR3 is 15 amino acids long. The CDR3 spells CASSIDPSTGGGYTF. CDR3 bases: TGTGCCAGTAGTATAGATCCCTCTACGGGAGGTGGCTACACCTTC. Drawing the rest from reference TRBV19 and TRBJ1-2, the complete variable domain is DGGITQSPKYLFRKEGQNVTLSCEQNLNHDAMYWYRQDPGQGLRLIYYSQIVNDFQKGDIAEGYSVSREKKESFPLTVTSAQKNPTAFYLCASSIDPSTGGGYTFGSGTRLTVV.

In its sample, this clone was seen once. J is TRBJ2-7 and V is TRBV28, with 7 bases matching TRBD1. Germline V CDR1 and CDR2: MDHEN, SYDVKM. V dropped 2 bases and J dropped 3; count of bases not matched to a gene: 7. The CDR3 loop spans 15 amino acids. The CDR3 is CASSLTDRNLYEQYF. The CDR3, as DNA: TGTGCCAGCAGTTTAACGGACAGGAACCTCTACGAGCAGTACTTC.

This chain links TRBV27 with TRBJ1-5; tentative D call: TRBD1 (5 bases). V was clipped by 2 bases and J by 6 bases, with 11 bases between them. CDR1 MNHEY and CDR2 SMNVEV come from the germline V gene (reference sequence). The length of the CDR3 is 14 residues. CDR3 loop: CASSLVGGGQPQHF. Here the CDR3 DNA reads TGTGCCAGCAGTTTAGTGGGGGGTGGTCAGCCCCAGCATTTT.

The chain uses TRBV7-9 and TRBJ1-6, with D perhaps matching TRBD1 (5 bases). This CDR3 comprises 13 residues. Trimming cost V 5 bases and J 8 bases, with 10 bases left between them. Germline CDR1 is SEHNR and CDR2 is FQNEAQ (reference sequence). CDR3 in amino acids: CASSPKGHSPLHF. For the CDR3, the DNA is TGTGCCAGCAGCCCCAAGGGGCATTCACCCCTCCACTTT.

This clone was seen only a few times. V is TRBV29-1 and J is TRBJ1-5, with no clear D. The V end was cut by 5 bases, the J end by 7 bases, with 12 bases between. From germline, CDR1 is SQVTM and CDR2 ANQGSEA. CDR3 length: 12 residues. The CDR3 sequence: CSVKSGNQPQHF. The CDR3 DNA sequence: TGCAGCGTTAAGTCGGGGAACCAGCCCCAGCATTTT.

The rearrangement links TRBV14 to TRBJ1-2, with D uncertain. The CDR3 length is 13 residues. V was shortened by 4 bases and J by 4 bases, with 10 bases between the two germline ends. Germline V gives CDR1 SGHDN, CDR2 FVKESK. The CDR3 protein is CASSRNSPYGYTF. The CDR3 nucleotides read TGTGCCAGCAGCCGTAATTCCCCCTATGGCTACACCTTC. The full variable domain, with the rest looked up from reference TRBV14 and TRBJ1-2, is EAGVTQFPSHSVIEKGQTVTLRCDPISGHDNLYWYRRVMGKEIKFLLHFVKESKQDESGMPNNRFLAERTGGTYSTLKVQPAELEDSGVYFCASSRNSPYGYTFGSGTRLTVV.

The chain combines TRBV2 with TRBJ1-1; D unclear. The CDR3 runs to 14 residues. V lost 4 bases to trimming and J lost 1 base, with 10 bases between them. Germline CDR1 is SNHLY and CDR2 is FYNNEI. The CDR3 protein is CASSVTGWNTEAFF. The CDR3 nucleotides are TGTGCCAGCAGTGTTACCGGGTGGAACACTGAAGCTTTCTTT.

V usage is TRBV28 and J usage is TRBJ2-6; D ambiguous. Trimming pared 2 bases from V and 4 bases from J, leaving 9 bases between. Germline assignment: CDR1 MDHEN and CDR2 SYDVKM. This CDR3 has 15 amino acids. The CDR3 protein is CASSLERTGANVLTF. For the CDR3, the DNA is TGTGCCAGCAGTTTAGAGCGAACAGGGGCCAACGTCCTGACTTTC.

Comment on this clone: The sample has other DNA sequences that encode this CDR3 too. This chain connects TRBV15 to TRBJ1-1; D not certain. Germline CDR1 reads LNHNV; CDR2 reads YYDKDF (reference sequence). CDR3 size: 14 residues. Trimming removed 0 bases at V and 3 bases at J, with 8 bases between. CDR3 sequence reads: CATSRDAGYTEAFF. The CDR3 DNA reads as TGTGCCACCAGCAGAGATGCAGGCTACACTGAAGCTTTCTTT.

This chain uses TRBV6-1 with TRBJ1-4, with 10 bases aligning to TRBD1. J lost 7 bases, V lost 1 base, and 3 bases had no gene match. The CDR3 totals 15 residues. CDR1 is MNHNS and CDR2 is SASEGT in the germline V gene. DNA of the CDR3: TGTGCCAGCAGTGAAGGGACAGGGGGTGGTGAAAAACTGTTTTTT. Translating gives CASSEGTGGGEKLFF.